This T cell receptor (beta chain) was found in a study of shared clonotypes between healthy human individuals. Overall study results and limits: Represented genetic and exposure-history diversity was restricted by having few donors. The expectation was that sequencing depth would affect clonotype sharing among donors. Of the naive CD4 clonotypes, roughly 5.2% were shared across several donors.

Execution of the assay was at deep level. Produced via immunoSEQ multiplex PCR; TCRdb's table is partial and in-frame only. The sample includes 1.6 million or so clones, approximately 98.5% of them seen just once. J gave up 4 bases and V 3 bases, and 10 bases lay outside the gene matches. Germline lookup yields CDR1 MNHNS and CDR2 SASEGT. This CDR3 region has 16 residues. Details on this clone: Its matching antigen is unknown.

The TCR sequence derives from a man younger than 45 in good health. The chain links TRBV6-1 to TRBJ2-3; 7 nucleotides match TRBD2. Sequencing used naive CD4+ T cells sorted from blood. Subset in this sample: CD45RA+ positively selected. Here the CDR3 reads CASSEWREWDADTQYF. The DNA for the CDR3 is TGTGCCAGCAGTGAGTGGCGGGAGTGGGACGCAGATACGCAGTATTTT.